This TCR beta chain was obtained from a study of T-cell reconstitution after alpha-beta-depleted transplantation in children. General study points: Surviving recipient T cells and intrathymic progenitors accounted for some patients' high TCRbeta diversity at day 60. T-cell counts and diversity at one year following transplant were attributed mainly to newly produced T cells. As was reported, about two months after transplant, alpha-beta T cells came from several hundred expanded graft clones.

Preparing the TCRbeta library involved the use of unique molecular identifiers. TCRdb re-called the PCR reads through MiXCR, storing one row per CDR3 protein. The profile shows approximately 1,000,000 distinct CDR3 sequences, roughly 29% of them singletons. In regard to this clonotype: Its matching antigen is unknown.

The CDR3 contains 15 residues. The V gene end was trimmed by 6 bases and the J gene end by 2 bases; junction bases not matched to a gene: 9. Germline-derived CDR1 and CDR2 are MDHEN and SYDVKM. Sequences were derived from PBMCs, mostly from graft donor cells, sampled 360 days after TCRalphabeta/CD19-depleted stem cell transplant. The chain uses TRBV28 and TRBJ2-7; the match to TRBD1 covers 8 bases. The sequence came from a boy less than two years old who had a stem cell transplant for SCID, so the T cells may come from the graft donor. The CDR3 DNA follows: TGTGCCAGCAGCCGCCGGACAGGGATCCCCTACGAGCAGTACTTC. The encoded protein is CASSRRTGIPYEQYF.